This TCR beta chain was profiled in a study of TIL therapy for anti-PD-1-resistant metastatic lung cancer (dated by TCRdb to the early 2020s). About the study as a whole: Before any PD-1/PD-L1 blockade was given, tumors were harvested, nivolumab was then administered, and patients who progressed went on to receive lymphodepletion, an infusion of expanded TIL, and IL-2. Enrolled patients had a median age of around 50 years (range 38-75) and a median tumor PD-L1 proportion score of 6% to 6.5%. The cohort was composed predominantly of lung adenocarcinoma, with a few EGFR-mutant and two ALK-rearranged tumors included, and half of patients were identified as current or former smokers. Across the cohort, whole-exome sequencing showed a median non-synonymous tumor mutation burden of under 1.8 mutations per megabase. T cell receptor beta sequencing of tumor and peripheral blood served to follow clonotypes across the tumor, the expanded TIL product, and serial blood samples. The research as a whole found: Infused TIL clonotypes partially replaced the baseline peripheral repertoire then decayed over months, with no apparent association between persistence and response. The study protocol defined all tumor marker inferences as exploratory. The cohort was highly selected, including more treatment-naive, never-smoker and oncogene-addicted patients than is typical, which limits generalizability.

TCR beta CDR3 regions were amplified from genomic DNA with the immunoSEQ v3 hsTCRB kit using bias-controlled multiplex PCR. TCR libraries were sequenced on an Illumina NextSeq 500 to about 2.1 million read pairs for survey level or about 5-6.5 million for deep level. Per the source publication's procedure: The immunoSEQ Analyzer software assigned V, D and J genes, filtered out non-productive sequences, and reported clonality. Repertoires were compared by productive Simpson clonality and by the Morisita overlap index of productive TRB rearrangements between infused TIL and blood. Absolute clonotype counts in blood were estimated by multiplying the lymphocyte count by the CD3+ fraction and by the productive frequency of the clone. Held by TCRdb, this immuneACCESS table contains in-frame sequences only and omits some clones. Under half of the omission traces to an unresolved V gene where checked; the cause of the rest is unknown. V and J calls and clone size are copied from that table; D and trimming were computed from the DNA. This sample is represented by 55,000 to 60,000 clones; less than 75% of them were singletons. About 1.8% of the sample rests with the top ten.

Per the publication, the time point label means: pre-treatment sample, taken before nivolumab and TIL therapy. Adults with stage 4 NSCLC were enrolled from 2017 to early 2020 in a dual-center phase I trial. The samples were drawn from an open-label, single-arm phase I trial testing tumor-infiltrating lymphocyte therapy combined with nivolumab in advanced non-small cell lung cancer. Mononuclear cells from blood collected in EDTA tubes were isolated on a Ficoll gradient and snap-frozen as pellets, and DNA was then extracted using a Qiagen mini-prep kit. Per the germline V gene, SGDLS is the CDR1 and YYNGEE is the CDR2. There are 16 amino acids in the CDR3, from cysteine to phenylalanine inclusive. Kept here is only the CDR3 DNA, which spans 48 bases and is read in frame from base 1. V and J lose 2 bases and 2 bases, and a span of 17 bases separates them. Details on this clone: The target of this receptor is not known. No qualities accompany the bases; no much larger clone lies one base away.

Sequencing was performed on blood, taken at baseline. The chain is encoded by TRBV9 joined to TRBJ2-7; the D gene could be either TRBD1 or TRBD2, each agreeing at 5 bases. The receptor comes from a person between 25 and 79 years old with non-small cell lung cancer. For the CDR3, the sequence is CASSVGSGRGAYEQYF. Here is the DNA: TGTGCCAGCAGCGTTGGTTCAGGACGGGGCGCCTACGAGCAGTACTTC.